This TCR beta chain was captured in a study of T cell repertoires in cytomegalovirus infection. The germline CDR1 and CDR2 sequences are MGHRA and YSYEKL. The V and J ends lost 1 base and 7 bases respectively, with 11 bases between them. The CDR3 runs 14 residues. Turning to this clonotype: Its cognate antigen is unknown.

MiXCR was run by TCRdb on the reads, yielding one entry per CDR3 protein. Seen here are roughly 350,000 distinct CDR3 sequences, roughly 34% observed once, and the top ten hold approximately 13%. The sequencing here drew on cultured PBMCs, taken from culture after CMV antigen stimulation. The TCR was taken from a human donor in good health (CMV status not recorded). Some clones in this sample may be carry-over from other donors' samples. The chain couples TRBV4-1 to TRBJ1-5; no firm D call. The CDR3, as DNA: TGCGCCAGCAGCCAAGGGGTATCGGACCAGCCCCAGCATTTT. It is translated as CASSQGVSDQPQHF.